One and the same sample provided the 15 T cell receptor beta chains below, sequenced in a study of blood T cells in healthy people across ages. Using a J-beta primer mix together with a sample-barcoded 5' primer, a second PCR was run for roughly 7 to 11 cycles. Via MiXCR, TCRdb re-called the 5' RACE reads, giving one row per CDR3 protein. The repertoire includes roughly 680,000 distinct CDR3 sequences, 45% to 50% of them detected once, and 30% to 40% sits in the top ten. Material: blood. Receptors originate from a woman in her sixties or seventies in good health.

This chain joins TRBV27 and TRBJ2-7; TRBD2 matches at 12 bases. This CDR3 contains 14 residues. Germline V gene sequence: CDR1 MNHEY, CDR2 SMNVEV (reference sequence). V lost 8 bases, J lost 2 bases, and 4 bases stayed unmatched. The CDR3 region has the DNA TGTGCCAGCTGGCCTAGCGGGAGGGCCTACGAGCAGTACTTC. It translates to CASWPSGRAYEQYF.

The J gene is TRBJ2-1, the V gene TRBV21-1; no DNA check was done on the table's D call, TRBD2. TRBV21-1 corresponds to a pseudogene. CDR3 length: 18 amino acids. CDR3 nucleotide sequence: TGTGCCAGCAGCACCCGACTAGCGGAGGGGTTCTCCTACAATGAGCAGTTCTTC. Its protein product is CASSTRLAEGFSYNEQFF.

This clonotype was detected a few times. V and J are TRBV29-1 and TRBJ2-1; 8 nucleotides line up with TRBD2. The CDR3 extends over 14 amino acids. V lost 5 bases to trimming and J lost 5 bases; unmatched junction nucleotides: 8. CDR1 and CDR2 from the germline V gene are SQVTM and ANQGSEA. CDR3 bases: TGCAGCGTTAGAGGGACTAGTCGGCACAATGAGCAGTTCTTC. Translation: CSVRGTSRHNEQFF.

This clonotype was seen a handful of times. J is TRBJ2-1 and V is TRBV4-3; D unresolved. The V end was cut by 0 bases, the J end by 2 bases, with 5 bases between. The CDR3 extends over 14 amino acids. Germline V lookup: CDR1 LGHNA, CDR2 YSLEER. Here the CDR3 reads CASSQELTYNEQFF. As DNA, the CDR3 is TGCGCCAGCAGCCAAGAGCTTACCTACAATGAGCAGTTCTTC.

To note about this clonotype: It may be a read error: a sequence one base away is much more abundant. The V call is TRBV5-1, the J call TRBJ2-5, with 13 bases fitting TRBD2. The V gene's germline CDR1 is SGHRS and CDR2 YFSETQ. CDR3 length equals 18 residues. The V segment lost 3 bases and the J segment 11 bases; nucleotides outside the gene matches: 19. The CDR3 DNA follows: TGCGCCAGCAGCTCTAGACTAGCGGGAGGTCTTTTTGTCGATGAGCAGTACTTC. This encodes CASSSRLAGGLFVDEQYF. The full variable domain, its missing parts supplied by reference TRBV5-1 and TRBJ2-5, is KAGVTQTPRYLIKTRGQQVTLSCSPISGHRSVSWYQQTPGQGLQFLFEYFSETQRNKGNFPGRFSGRQFSNSRSEMNVSTLELGDSALYLCASSSRLAGGLFVDEQYFGPGTRLLVL.

The chain combines TRBV27 with TRBJ1-6; TRBD1 is a possible D gene (5 bases). The length of the CDR3 is 15 residues. Germline V gives CDR1 MNHEY, CDR2 SMNVEV (reference sequence). Trimming cost V 7 bases and J 1 base, with 11 bases left between them. The CDR3 nucleotides read TGTGCCAGCACCAAGGAGGGGTCCTATAATTCACCCCTCCACTTT. It yields the protein CASTKEGSYNSPLHF.

The CDR3 here is CSARDRLAGLGEQYF. The DNA of the CDR3 is TGCAGTGCTAGAGACCGACTAGCGGGACTAGGCGAGCAGTACTTC. V gene TRBV20-1 combines with J gene TRBJ2-4; 11 bases fit TRBD2. The J call may be wrong; the DNA end is better matched by TRBJ2-7. The CDR3 runs 15 residues. Germline V gives CDR1 DFQATT, CDR2 SNEGSKA (reference sequence).

The chain is built from TRBV14 and TRBJ1-2, with D possibly matching TRBD1 (5 bases). V lost 1 base to trimming and J lost 3 bases, with 12 bases between them. CDR1 is SGHDN, CDR2 FVKESK, per germline. This CDR3 is 15 amino acids long. CDR3 coding DNA: TGTGCCAGCAGCCAAGGGCAGGGTATCTACTATGGCTACACCTTC. It encodes CASSQGQGIYYGYTF.

The genes are TRBV20-1 and TRBJ2-7; a weak D match, TRBD2 (6 bases). Germline V gene sequence: CDR1 DFQATT, CDR2 SNEGSKA (reference sequence). The CDR3 sequence is 14 residues long. The V end was cut by 3 bases, the J end by 5 bases, with 17 bases between. For the CDR3, the DNA is TGCAGTGCTAGGCCGGGGGTCAACCCCAACGAGCAGTACTTC. Translated: CSARPGVNPNEQYF.

This clonotype was detected only a few times. The rearrangement links TRBV7-2 to TRBJ1-4; D call uncertain. The V and J ends lost 4 bases and 0 bases respectively, with 3 bases between them. The CDR3 consists of 13 residues. Germline V gene data show CDR1 as SGHTA and CDR2 as FQGNSA. CDR3 residues: CASSSSTNEKLFF. CDR3 DNA: TGTGCCAGCAGCTCTTCAACTAATGAAAAACTGTTTTTT.

In its sample, this clonotype was seen once. The rearrangement uses TRBV5-6 and TRBJ2-1; 9 bases match TRBD1. The length of the CDR3 is 19 residues. CDR1 and CDR2 from the germline V gene are SGHDT and YYEEEE. Trimming at V came to 3 bases and at J to 3 bases, leaving 16 bases not matched to a gene. The CDR3 loop is CASSSRRDRALLIYNEQFF. CDR3 DNA: TGTGCCAGCAGCTCACGTCGGGACAGGGCTCTATTGATCTACAATGAGCAGTTCTTC.

This chain uses TRBV7-2 with TRBJ2-4; D is unresolved. Germline V gives CDR1 SGHTA, CDR2 FQGNSA. V lost 2 bases to trimming and J lost 13 bases, with 18 bases between them. The CDR3 is made up of 14 amino acids. CDR3 coding DNA: TGTGCCAGCAGCTTATTTGGGCCAATGGGTGAGCAGTACTTC. Translating it yields CASSLFGPMGEQYF. Full variable domain (rest looked up from reference TRBV7-2 and TRBJ2-4): GAGVSQSPSNKVTEKGKDVELRCDPISGHTALYWYRQSLGQGLEFLIYFQGNSAPDKSGLPSDRFSAERTGGSVSTLTIQRTQQEDSAVYLCASSLFGPMGEQYFGAGTRLSVL.

This rearrangement joins TRBV7-2 to TRBJ2-5, with 13 bases that match TRBD2. Trimming cost V 1 base and J 4 bases; bases outside gene matches: 3. This CDR3 spans 16 amino acids. CDR1 and CDR2 from the germline V gene are SGHTA and FQGNSA. This chain's CDR3 is CASSLGLAGGSETQYF. For the CDR3, the DNA is TGTGCCAGCAGCTTAGGACTAGCGGGAGGATCAGAGACCCAGTACTTC.

This clonotype was seen ten or more times. The chain recombines TRBV10-3 with TRBJ2-3; D unclear. V lost 1 base and J lost 2, with 10 bases in between. The CDR3 consists of 15 residues. CDR1 is ENHRY, CDR2 SYGVKD, per germline. For the CDR3, the DNA is TGTGCCATCAGTGAGTGGCAATCAATCACAGATACGCAGTATTTT. Translation gives CAISEWQSITDTQYF.

This clonotype has just a few counts. V gene TRBV20-1 combines with J gene TRBJ2-1; 10 positions agree with TRBD2. Trimming cost V 5 bases and J 7 bases; bases outside gene matches: 8. The V gene's germline CDR1 is DFQATT and CDR2 SNEGSKA (reference sequence). The CDR3 contains 14 residues. The CDR3 loop is CSAWSGRAFNEQFF. As DNA, the CDR3 is TGCAGTGCTTGGAGCGGGAGGGCCTTTAATGAGCAGTTCTTC.